The 5 T cell receptor beta chains reported below all come from one sample, sequenced in a study of T cells in localized non-small cell lung cancer. Generated by immunoSEQ multiplex PCR, the TCRdb table keeps only in-frame clones and is missing some. The sample carries approximately 140,000 clones, more than 80% recorded once. The sample was peripheral blood, taken before any cancer treatment. The receptor source for this set is a female donor of 60 years or more with stage I lung adenocarcinoma.

The J gene is TRBJ2-7, the V gene TRBV28; no reliable D call. The CDR3 spans 13 residues. Trimming shortened V by 2 bases and J by 3 bases, and 8 bases separated the two germline ends. Germline V gene data show CDR1 as MDHEN and CDR2 as SYDVKM. In DNA form, the CDR3 reads TGTGCCAGCAGTTTACCTAGTCACTACGAGCAGTACTTC. Protein: CASSLPSHYEQYF.

Regarding this clone: Other DNA variants within this sample encode the same CDR3. The rearrangement links TRBV7-9 to TRBJ2-7; no definite D call. There are 12 residues in the CDR3. V shed 2 bases and J shed 1 base, with 3 bases lying between them. Germline V gene lookup returns CDR1 SEHNR and CDR2 FQNEAQ (reference sequence). The CDR3, as DNA: TGTGCCAGCAGCTTAAGATCCTACGAGCAGTACTTC. This codes for CASSLRSYEQYF.

In regard to this clone: Distinct nucleotide sequences in the sample also encode this CDR3. The chain employs TRBV6-1 and TRBJ2-7; D is unresolved. Trimming took 2 bases from V and 3 from J, leaving 5 bases between them. From germline, CDR1 is MNHNS and CDR2 SASEGT. CDR3 length: 12 amino acids. The CDR3 is CASSESSYEQYF. The CDR3 nucleotides are TGTGCCAGCAGTGAAAGCAGCTACGAGCAGTACTTC.

The J gene is TRBJ2-5, the V gene TRBV6-1, with TRBD1 matching over 9 bases. The CDR3 is 16 residues long. Looked up from germline, CDR1 is MNHNS and CDR2 is SASEGT. Trimming removed 3 bases from V and 3 bases from J; junction bases left unmatched: 8. The CDR3: CASSDYLTGGEETQYF. Written as DNA, the CDR3 is TGTGCCAGCAGTGACTACCTGACAGGGGGGGAAGAGACCCAGTACTTC.

This sequence joins TRBV30 and TRBJ1-1; TRBD1 might be the D (6 bases). V shed 4 bases and J shed 1 base, with 10 bases lying between them. The CDR3 runs to 13 residues. CDR1 is GTSNPN, CDR2 SVGIG, per germline (reference sequence). The DNA of the CDR3 is TGTGCCTGGAAACAGGGCCCGAACACTGAAGCTTTCTTT. Amino acids: CAWKQGPNTEAFF.